Each of the 18 T cell receptor beta chains below was sequenced from the same sample in a study of blood T cell repertoires in COVID-19 (dated by TCRdb to 2020 to 2021). The receptor library was made with the immunoSEQ multiplex PCR assay. TCRdb carries this immuneACCESS record with in-frame sequences only. Its versions omit some clonotypes, under half of them owing to an unresolved V gene in the studies checked, with the rest unexplained. A total of approximately 65,000 clones appear in this sample, 80% to 90% of them only once. Of the sample, approximately 4% falls within the top ten clones. The sequenced material came from PBMCs or T cells enriched from blood (not recorded which). These receptors all stem from a woman aged 35 to 49 with acute COVID-19.

The genes are TRBV5-1 and TRBJ2-3, with 9 bases that match TRBD2. The CDR3 totals 15 residues. With 1 base clipped from V and 3 bases from J, the junction kept 3 bases outside the gene matches. Germline V gene lookup returns CDR1 SGHRS and CDR2 YFSETQ. The CDR3 coding sequence is TGCGCCAGCAGCTTGTACCTAGCGGGAACAGATACGCAGTATTTT. Translated, it gives CASSLYLAGTDTQYF.

The chain has TRBV20-1 and TRBJ2-3; D perhaps matches TRBD2 (5 bases). The CDR3 runs to 13 residues. Between the trimmed V and J ends, which lost 3 bases and 3 bases, there was a span of 10 bases. CDR1 DFQATT and CDR2 SNEGSKA come from the germline V gene (reference sequence). The CDR3 sequence: CSASSVDTDTQYF. CDR3 coding DNA: TGCAGTGCTAGTAGCGTGGATACAGATACGCAGTATTTT.

The chain has TRBV11-3 and TRBJ1-1; 8 bases agree with TRBD1. V shed 5 bases and J 5 bases; nucleotides not matched to a gene: 7. Germline loops: CDR1 SGHNT, CDR2 YENEEA. The CDR3 is 14 amino acids. The CDR3 region is CASSAGGEGTEAFF. As DNA, the CDR3 is TGTGCCAGCAGCGCAGGGGGCGAGGGAACTGAAGCTTTCTTT.

V and J are TRBV10-3 and TRBJ2-3; 11 bases are shared with TRBD1. CDR1 and CDR2 (germline): ENHRY, SYGVKD. V was pared by 8 bases and J by 3 bases, with 7 bases of the junction left unmatched. This CDR3 region has 15 residues. CDR3 sequence (DNA): TGTGCCATCCGAGTGGGACAGGGGGGAACAGATACGCAGTATTTT. Its translation: CAIRVGQGGTDTQYF.

The gene calls are TRBV19 and TRBJ1-6, with 7 bases lining up with TRBD1. The ends lost 5 bases at V and 7 bases at J; junction bases unmatched: 8. Germline V CDR1 and CDR2: LNHDA, SQIVND (reference sequence). This CDR3 contains 15 residues. The CDR3 sequence is CASSVRDSVNSPLHF. DNA for the CDR3: TGTGCCAGTAGTGTCCGGGACAGCGTGAATTCACCCCTCCACTTT.

The chain carries TRBV19 and TRBJ2-5; a possible D gene is TRBD1 (6 bases). This CDR3 region has 12 residues. Trimming removed 10 bases from V and 3 bases from J, with 12 bases in between. The germline V gene has CDR1 LNHDA and CDR2 SQIVND (reference sequence). The CDR3 nucleotides read TGTGCCACCCAGGGGAGAAAAGAGACCCAGTACTTC. Its protein is CATQGRKETQYF. Full variable domain (rest looked up from reference TRBV19 and TRBJ2-5): DGGITQSPKYLFRKEGQNVTLSCEQNLNHDAMYWYRQDPGQGLRLIYYSQIVNDFQKGDIAEGYSVSREKKESFPLTVTSAQKNPTAFYLCATQGRKETQYFGPGTRLLVL.

The V call is TRBV3-1 (or the pseudogene TRBV3-2), the J call TRBJ2-7; 8 positions agree with TRBD1. The CDR3 has 15 residues. Germline CDR1 LGHDT, CDR2 YNNKEL (reference sequence). The V segment lost 1 base and the J segment 5 bases; nucleotides outside the gene matches: 7. This CDR3 is CASSQGRTGIHEQYV. The CDR3, as DNA: TGTGCCAGCAGCCAAGGTCGGACAGGGATCCACGAGCAGTACGTC.

Here the CDR3 reads CASSQGQGSTEAFF. CDR3 sequence (DNA): TGCGCCAGCAGCCAAGGCCAGGGGTCCACTGAAGCTTTCTTT. The chain is built from TRBV4-1 and TRBJ1-1, with D possibly being TRBD1 (6 bases). CDR3 length: 14 residues. Trimming removed 1 base from V and 4 bases from J, with 10 bases in between. Germline CDR1 is MGHRA and CDR2 is YSYEKL.

This chain connects TRBV6-5 to TRBJ2-7; TRBD2 agrees at 7 bases. The CDR3 length is 15 residues. The V gene end was trimmed by 7 bases and the J gene end by 0 bases; junction bases not matched to a gene: 9. Germline assignment: CDR1 MNHEY and CDR2 SVGAGI. The CDR3: CASTQSGASSYEQYV. The CDR3 DNA reads as TGTGCCAGCACTCAAAGCGGGGCTAGCTCCTACGAGCAGTACGTC.

The chain employs TRBV6-5 and TRBJ1-6; D unclear. CDR1 and CDR2 (germline): MNHEY, SVGAGI. Trimming left V 2 bases short and J 0 bases short, with 8 bases between. The CDR3 runs to 16 residues. The CDR3 loop is CASSYDWSSYNSPLHF. The CDR3 nucleotides are TGTGCCAGCAGTTACGACTGGAGCTCCTATAATTCACCCCTCCACTTT.

This chain uses TRBV27 with TRBJ1-6; D unclear. CDR3 length equals 12 residues. In germline, CDR1 is MNHEY, CDR2 SMNVEV (reference sequence). V lost 3 bases, J lost 8 bases, and 5 bases lay in between. CDR3 residues: CASSFLDSPLHF. CDR3 sequence (DNA): TGTGCCAGCAGTTTCCTCGATTCACCCCTCCACTTT.

The chain employs TRBV15 and TRBJ1-2, with D possibly matching TRBD1 (6 bases). CDR1 and CDR2 (germline): LNHNV, YYDKDF (reference sequence). CDR3 size: 15 residues. Trimming shortened V by 0 bases and J by 8 bases, and 16 bases separated the two germline ends. The CDR3 loop reads CATSRDRGGSAGYTF. The CDR3 DNA is TGTGCCACCAGCAGAGACAGGGGAGGGTCGGCCGGCTACACCTTC.

The chain is built from TRBV19 and TRBJ2-1, with D tentatively TRBD1 (6 bases). CDR3 length equals 14 residues. CDR1 is LNHDA and CDR2 is SQIVND in the germline V gene (reference sequence). Trimming took off 3 bases at V and 5 bases at J, with 11 bases between the two ends. The CDR3 region has the DNA TGTGCCAGTAGTATTGGCCAGGGGCACAATGAGCAGTTCTTC. Translation: CASSIGQGHNEQFF.

The chain has TRBV21-1 and TRBJ1-4; TRBD1, as called in the table, went unchecked against the DNA. TRBV21-1 is a documented pseudogene. The CDR3 runs 17 residues. CDR3 sequence: CASSILKGGTGEEKLFF. CDR3 DNA sequence: TGTGCCAGCAGCATCCTAAAAGGGGGGACAGGGGAGGAAAAACTGTTTTTT.

The chain combines TRBV5-1 with TRBJ2-3; no firm D call. The CDR3 is made up of 15 amino acids. Trimming took off 0 bases at V and 0 bases at J, with 8 bases between the two ends. Germline CDR1 reads SGHRS; CDR2 reads YFSETQ. CDR3 DNA sequence: TGCGCCAGCAGCTTGGAGGAGCCAAGCACAGATACGCAGTATTTT. Protein product: CASSLEEPSTDTQYF.

The CDR3 reads CASSFGGSIHEQFF. The DNA of the CDR3 is TGTGCCAGCAGTTTTGGCGGGAGCATCCATGAGCAGTTCTTC. This sequence joins TRBV27 and TRBJ2-1; 7 bases fit TRBD2. Trimming took 3 bases from V and 8 from J; bases not matched to a gene: 7. The V gene's germline CDR1 is MNHEY and CDR2 SMNVEV (reference sequence). The CDR3 sequence is 14 residues long.

The chain is built from TRBV2 and TRBJ2-7, with 7 positions matching TRBD1. The CDR3 sequence is 13 residues long. Germline values: CDR1 SNHLY, CDR2 FYNNEI. The V and J ends lost 8 bases and 4 bases, in that order; junction bases with no gene match: 8. Here the CDR3 DNA reads TGTGCCAGCCAGGAGACAGGGTTTTACGAGCAGTACTTC. It specifies CASQETGFYEQYF.

The chain couples TRBV27 to TRBJ1-2; D gene unclear. V lost 3 bases, J lost 0 bases, and 11 bases lay in between. The CDR3 contains 15 residues. Germline CDR1 is MNHEY and CDR2 is SMNVEV (reference sequence). The CDR3 bases are TGTGCCAGCAGTTTGCGGGGTTCCTCTAACTATGGCTACACCTTC. Translated, it gives CASSLRGSSNYGYTF.